The 14 T cell receptor beta chains below come from one sample, sequenced in a study of neurological immune-mediated disorders (dated 2019 in TCRdb). Library preparation was by 5' RACE. TCRdb records Illumina HiSeq 2500 as the sequencer. The public reads were reanalyzed by TCRdb: fastp trimming at Q25, MiXCR alignment, in-frame beta chains only. Here each entry gathers all rows of one CDR3 protein and keeps the most common genes and DNA. Present in this sample are under 80,000 distinct CDR3 sequences, roughly 14% of which were seen just once. Clones ranked in the top ten supply 6.8% of the sample. What was sequenced was PBMCs. The source is a woman aged 50 to 60 in good health.

This clonotype was recorded once. The V gene is TRBV5-1, the J gene TRBJ2-7; 9 bases match TRBD1. V was pared by 4 bases and J by 0 bases, with 8 bases of the junction left unmatched. The germline V gene has CDR1 SGHRS and CDR2 YFSETQ. The CDR3 length is 16 residues. In nucleotides, the CDR3 is TGCGCCAGCAGCCCGTGGACAGGGGCCATCTCCTACGAGCAGTACTTC. The encoded protein is CASSPWTGAISYEQYF.

This clonotype came up many times. V and J are TRBV7-2 and TRBJ2-1, with D hard to call. V was shortened by 5 bases and J by 1 base, with 15 bases between the two germline ends. CDR1 is SGHTA, CDR2 FQGNSA, per germline. The CDR3 is made up of 16 amino acids. The CDR3 nucleotides read TGTGCCAGCAGCAATACGGGCGGTGGGTCCTACAATGAGCAGTTCTTC. Translation gives CASSNTGGGSYNEQFF.

This clonotype was observed at least ten times. The chain has TRBV9 and TRBJ2-5; TRBD1 agrees at 7 bases. This CDR3 is 16 amino acids long. The germline CDR1 and CDR2 sequences are SGDLS and YYNGEE. The J segment lost 2 bases and the V segment lost 2 bases, leaving 9 bases of the junction unmatched. DNA for the CDR3: TGTGCCAGCAGCGTCCTAACCGGGACAGAACAAGAGACCCAGTACTTC. The encoded protein is CASSVLTGTEQETQYF.

This clonotype came up many times. The chain combines TRBV7-8 with TRBJ1-4, with unresolved D. Per the germline V gene, CDR1 is SGHVS and CDR2 is FQNEAQ. The CDR3 covers 12 residues. V was shortened by 5 bases and J by 7 bases, with 8 bases between the two germline ends. DNA of the CDR3: TGTGCCAGCAGCCGCCCGAGTGAAAAACTGTTTTTT. Its protein is CASSRPSEKLFF.

Many counts were recorded for this clonotype. This chain links TRBV7-2 with TRBJ2-7; TRBD1 matches at 8 bases. The V segment lost 5 bases and the J segment 6 bases; nucleotides outside the gene matches: 9. CDR3 size: 14 residues. Germline V gives CDR1 SGHTA, CDR2 FQGNSA. This CDR3 is CASSRRTGYPEQYF. The DNA of the CDR3 is TGTGCCAGCAGCCGAAGGACAGGGTACCCCGAGCAGTACTTC.

Ten or more counts support this clonotype. The J gene is TRBJ1-2, the V gene TRBV29-1, with TRBD1 as a possible D gene (5 bases). V was clipped by 6 bases and J by 3 bases, with 23 bases between them. CDR3 length: 16 amino acids. Germline V lookup: CDR1 SQVTM, CDR2 ANQGSEA. The CDR3, as DNA: TGCAGCGTGCTGGGGACCGGGACCCTATATTACTATGGCTACACCTTC. Translating gives CSVLGTGTLYYYGYTF.

The table lists this clonotype with many counts. The chain employs TRBV4-2 and TRBJ2-7; D not resolved. This CDR3 is built from 15 residues. In germline, CDR1 is LGHNA, CDR2 YNFKEQ. Trimming shortened V by 0 bases and J by 5 bases, and 14 bases separated the two germline ends. The CDR3 DNA reads TGTGCCAGCAGCCAAGACTGGGGTCAGGCTCACGAGCAGTACTTC. It is translated as CASSQDWGQAHEQYF.

This clonotype has only a few counts. The J gene is TRBJ2-2, the V gene TRBV12-3 or TRBV12-4; 10 nucleotides line up with TRBD1. This CDR3 is built from 15 residues. V trimming: 6 bases; J trimming: 5 bases; junction bases outside the gene matches: 6. CDR3 sequence reads: CASRGRQGATGELFF. The DNA of the CDR3 is TGTGCCAGCAGGGGTAGACAGGGGGCGACCGGGGAGCTGTTTTTT.

In regard to this clonotype: This may be a read error, as it is one base from a much larger clone. V is TRBV7-8 and J is TRBJ2-2; 12 bases map to TRBD1. The CDR3 consists of 17 residues. V dropped 7 bases and J dropped 4; count of bases not matched to a gene: 10. The germline V gene encodes CDR1 SGHVS and CDR2 FQNEAQ. CDR3 protein: CASNRDRGRSTTGELFF. The CDR3 region has the DNA TGTGCCAGCAACCGGGACAGGGGGCGTTCGACCACCGGGGAGCTGTTTTTT.

This clonotype was seen ten or more times. The chain joins TRBV10-3 to TRBJ1-2; D perhaps matches TRBD1 (6 bases). Germline V gene sequence: CDR1 ENHRY, CDR2 SYGVKD. The CDR3 covers 16 residues. V was trimmed by 7 bases and J by 13 bases, leaving 31 bases between them. CDR3 residues: CAIIKKKGDTGRWGTF. The CDR3 nucleotides are TGTGCCATCATCAAAAAGAAGGGGGACACGGGACGCTGGGGCACCTTC.

This clonotype was seen at least ten times. The V and J genes are TRBV12-3 or TRBV12-4 and TRBJ2-6; D gene ambiguous. The CDR3 is 14 amino acids. Trimming left V 5 bases short and J 2 bases short, with 7 bases between. CDR3 bases: TGTGCCAGCAGTCCCCAGACTGGGGCCAACGTCCTGACTTTC. It specifies CASSPQTGANVLTF.

This clonotype was observed many times. This chain uses TRBV6-6 with TRBJ2-1; D unclear. V was clipped by 6 bases and J by 7 bases, with 10 bases between them. Germline values: CDR1 MNHNY, CDR2 SVGAGI (reference sequence). The length of the CDR3 is 12 residues. Here the CDR3 DNA reads TGTGCCAGCAGCCCCTCACCGAATGAGCAGTTCTTC. This codes for CASSPSPNEQFF.

This clonotype appeared a few times. The V and J genes are TRBV10-1 and TRBJ1-2; D uncertain. Trimming took off 3 bases at V and 0 bases at J, with 5 bases between the two ends. The length of the CDR3 is 13 residues. Germline CDR1 reads WNHNN; CDR2 reads SYGVQD (reference sequence). In DNA form, the CDR3 reads TGCGCCAGCAGTGACGGAACTAACTATGGCTACACCTTC. Its protein product is CASSDGTNYGYTF.

The table lists this clonotype with many counts. This chain connects TRBV15 to TRBJ1-2; a possible D gene is TRBD1 (5 bases). V was clipped by 0 bases and J by 4 bases, with 12 bases between them. Germline CDR1 and CDR2: LNHNV and YYDKDF (reference sequence). The CDR3 covers 15 residues. The CDR3 region has the DNA TGTGCCACCAGCAGAGATCGCCAGGGATTCTATGGCTACACCTTC. It yields the protein CATSRDRQGFYGYTF.